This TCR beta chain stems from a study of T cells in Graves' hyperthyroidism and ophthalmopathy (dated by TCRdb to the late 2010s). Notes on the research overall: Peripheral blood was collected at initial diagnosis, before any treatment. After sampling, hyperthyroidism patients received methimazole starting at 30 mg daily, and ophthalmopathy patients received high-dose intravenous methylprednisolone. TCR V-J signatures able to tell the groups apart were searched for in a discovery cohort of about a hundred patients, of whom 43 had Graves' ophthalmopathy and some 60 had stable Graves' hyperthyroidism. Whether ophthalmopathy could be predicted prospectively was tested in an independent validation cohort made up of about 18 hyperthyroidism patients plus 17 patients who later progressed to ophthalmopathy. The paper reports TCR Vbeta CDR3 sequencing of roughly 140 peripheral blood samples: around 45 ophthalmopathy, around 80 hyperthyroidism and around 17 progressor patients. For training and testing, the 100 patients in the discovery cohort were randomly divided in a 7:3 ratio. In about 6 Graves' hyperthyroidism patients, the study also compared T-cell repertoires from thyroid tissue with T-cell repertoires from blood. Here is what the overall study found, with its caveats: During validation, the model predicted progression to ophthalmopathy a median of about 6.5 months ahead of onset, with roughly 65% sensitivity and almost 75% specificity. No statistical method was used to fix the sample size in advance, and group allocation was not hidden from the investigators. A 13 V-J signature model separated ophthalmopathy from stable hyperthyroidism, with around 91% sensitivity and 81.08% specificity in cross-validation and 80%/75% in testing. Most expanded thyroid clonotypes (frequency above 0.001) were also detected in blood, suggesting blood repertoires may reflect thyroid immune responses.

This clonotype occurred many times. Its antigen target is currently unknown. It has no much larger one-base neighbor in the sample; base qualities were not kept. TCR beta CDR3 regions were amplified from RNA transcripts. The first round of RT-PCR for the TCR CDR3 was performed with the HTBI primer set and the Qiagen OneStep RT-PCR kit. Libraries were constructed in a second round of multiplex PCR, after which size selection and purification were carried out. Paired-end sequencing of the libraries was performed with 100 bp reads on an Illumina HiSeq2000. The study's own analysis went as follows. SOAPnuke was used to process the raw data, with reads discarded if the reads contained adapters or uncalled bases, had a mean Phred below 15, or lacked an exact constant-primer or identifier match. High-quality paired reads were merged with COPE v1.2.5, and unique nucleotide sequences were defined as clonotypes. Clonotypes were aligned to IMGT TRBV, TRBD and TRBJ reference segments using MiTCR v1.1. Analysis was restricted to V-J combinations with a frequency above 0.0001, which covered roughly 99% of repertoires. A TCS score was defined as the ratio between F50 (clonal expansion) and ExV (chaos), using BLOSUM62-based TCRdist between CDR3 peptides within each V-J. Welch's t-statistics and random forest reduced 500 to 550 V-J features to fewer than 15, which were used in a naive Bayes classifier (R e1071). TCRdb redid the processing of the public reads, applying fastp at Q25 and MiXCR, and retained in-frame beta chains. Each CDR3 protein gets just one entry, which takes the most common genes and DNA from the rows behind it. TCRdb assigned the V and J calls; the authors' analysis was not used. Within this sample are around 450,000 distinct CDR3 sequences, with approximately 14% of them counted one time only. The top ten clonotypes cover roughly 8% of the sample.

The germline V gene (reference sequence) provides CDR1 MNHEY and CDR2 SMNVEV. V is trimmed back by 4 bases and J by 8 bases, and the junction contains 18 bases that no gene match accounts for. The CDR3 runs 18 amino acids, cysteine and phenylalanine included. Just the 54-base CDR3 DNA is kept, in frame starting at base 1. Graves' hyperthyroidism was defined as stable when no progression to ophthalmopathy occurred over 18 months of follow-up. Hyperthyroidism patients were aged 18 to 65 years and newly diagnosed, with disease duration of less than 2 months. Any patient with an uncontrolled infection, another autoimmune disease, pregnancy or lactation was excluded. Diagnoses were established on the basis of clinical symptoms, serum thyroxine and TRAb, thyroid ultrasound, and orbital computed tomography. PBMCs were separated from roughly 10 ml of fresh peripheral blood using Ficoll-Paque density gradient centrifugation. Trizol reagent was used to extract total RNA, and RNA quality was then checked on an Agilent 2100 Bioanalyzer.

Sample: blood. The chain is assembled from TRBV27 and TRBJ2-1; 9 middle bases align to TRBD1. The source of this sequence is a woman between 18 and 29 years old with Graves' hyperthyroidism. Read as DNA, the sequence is TGTGCCAGCAGTTCCCTCACGAGGACAGGGGCGGAATTTGATGAGCAGTTCTTC. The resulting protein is CASSSLTRTGAEFDEQFF.